This T cell receptor beta chain is from a study of T cell repertoires in cytomegalovirus infection. About the research overall: Selected CMV epitopes included recently identified HLA-C-restricted ones as well as well-studied HLA-B-restricted ones. Through public TCR beta signatures, both CMV infection and matching HLA type were indicated. Regarding the study as a whole: Clonotype analysis showed dominance of the ex vivo response by HLA-C-restricted CMV-specific TCR beta clonotypes.

TCRdb fed the reads into MiXCR, producing one record per CDR3 protein. The repertoire holds around 230,000 distinct CDR3 sequences, with 35% to 40% as singletons. Germline values: CDR1 SSHAT, CDR2 FNYEAQ (reference sequence). The CDR3 runs 14 residues. Regarding this clonotype: Its target is unknown. At one boundary the junction diverges from the germline segment, which might be a read error.

The TCR sequence derives from a human donor in good health (CMV status not recorded). Some clones in this sample may be carry-over from other donors' samples. The sequencing here drew on CD8+ T cells from cultured PBMCs, taken from culture after CMV antigen stimulation. The chain combines TRBV7-7 with TRBJ2-5, with a possible D match to TRBD1 (5 bases). The CDR3 bases are TGTGCTAGCAGTTCCGACAGATATGGAGAGACCCAGTACTTC. Translating it yields CASSSDRYGETQYF. Drawing the rest from reference TRBV7-7 and TRBJ2-5, the complete variable domain is GAGVSQSPRYKVTKRGQDVTLRCDPISSHATLYWYQQALGQGPEFLTYFNYEAQPDKSGLPSDRFSAERPEGSISTLTIQRTEQRDSAMYRCASSSDRYGETQYFGPGTRLLVL.